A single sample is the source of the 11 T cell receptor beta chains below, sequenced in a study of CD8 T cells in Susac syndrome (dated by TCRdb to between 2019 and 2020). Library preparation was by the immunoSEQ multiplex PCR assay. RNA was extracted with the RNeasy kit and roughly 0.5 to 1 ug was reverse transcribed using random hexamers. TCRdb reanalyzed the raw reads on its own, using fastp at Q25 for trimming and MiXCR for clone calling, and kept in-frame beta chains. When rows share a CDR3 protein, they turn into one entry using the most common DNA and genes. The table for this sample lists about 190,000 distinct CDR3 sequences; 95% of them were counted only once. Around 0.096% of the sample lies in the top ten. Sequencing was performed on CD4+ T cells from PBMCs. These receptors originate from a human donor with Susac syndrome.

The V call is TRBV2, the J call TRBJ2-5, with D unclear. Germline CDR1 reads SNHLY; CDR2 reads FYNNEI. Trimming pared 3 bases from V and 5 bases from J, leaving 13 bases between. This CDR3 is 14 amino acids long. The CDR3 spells CASSEEAIGETQYF. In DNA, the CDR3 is TGTGCCAGCAGTGAGGAAGCGATCGGGGAGACCCAGTACTTC.

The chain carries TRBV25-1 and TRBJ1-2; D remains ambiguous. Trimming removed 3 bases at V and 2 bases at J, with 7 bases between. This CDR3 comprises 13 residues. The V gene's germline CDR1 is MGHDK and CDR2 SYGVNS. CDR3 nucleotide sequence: TGTGCCAGCAGTGAGTCCGAAAACTATGGCTACACCTTC. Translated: CASSESENYGYTF.

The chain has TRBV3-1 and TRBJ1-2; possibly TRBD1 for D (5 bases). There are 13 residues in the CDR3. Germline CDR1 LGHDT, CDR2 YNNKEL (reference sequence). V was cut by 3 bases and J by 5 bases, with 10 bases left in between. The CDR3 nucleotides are TGTGCCAGCAGCCAGGAGACAGTTTATGGCTACACCTTC. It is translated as CASSQETVYGYTF.

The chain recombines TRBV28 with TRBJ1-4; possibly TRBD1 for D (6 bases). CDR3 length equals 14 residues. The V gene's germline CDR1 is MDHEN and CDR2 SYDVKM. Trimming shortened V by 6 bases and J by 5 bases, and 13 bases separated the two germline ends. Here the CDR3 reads CASSPDRRNEKLFF. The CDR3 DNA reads TGTGCCAGCAGCCCAGACAGGCGAAATGAAAAACTGTTTTTT. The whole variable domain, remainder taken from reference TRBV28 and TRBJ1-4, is DVKVTQSSRYLVKRTGEKVFLECVQDMDHENMFWYRQDPGLGLRLIYFSYDVKMKEKGDIPEGYSVSREKKERFSLILESASTNQTSMYLCASSPDRRNEKLFFGSGTQLSVL.

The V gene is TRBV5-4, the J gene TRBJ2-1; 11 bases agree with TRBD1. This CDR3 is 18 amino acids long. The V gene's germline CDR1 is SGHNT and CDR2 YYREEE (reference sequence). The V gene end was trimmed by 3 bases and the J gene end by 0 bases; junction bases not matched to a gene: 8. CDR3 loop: CASSSPRTGGNSYNEQFF. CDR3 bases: TGTGCCAGCAGCTCGCCTAGGACAGGGGGCAACTCCTACAATGAGCAGTTCTTC.

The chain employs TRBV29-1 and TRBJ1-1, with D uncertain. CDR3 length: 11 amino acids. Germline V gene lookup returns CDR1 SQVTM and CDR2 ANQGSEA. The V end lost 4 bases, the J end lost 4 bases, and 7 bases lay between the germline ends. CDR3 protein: CSVGVGTEAFF. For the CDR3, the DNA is TGCAGCGTTGGGGTCGGCACTGAAGCTTTCTTT.

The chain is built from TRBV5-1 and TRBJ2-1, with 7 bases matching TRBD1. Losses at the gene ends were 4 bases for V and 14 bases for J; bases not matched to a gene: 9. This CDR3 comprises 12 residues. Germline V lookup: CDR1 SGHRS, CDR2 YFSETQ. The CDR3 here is CASSQGGAGKFF. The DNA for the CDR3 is TGCGCCAGCAGCCAAGGGGGCGCAGGGAAGTTCTTC.

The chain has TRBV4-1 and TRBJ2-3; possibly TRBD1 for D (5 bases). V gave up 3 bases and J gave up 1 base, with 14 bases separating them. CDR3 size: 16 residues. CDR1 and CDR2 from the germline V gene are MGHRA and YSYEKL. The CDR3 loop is CASSQTVVSGTDTQYF. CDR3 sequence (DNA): TGCGCCAGCAGCCAGACAGTTGTTTCTGGCACAGATACGCAGTATTTT.

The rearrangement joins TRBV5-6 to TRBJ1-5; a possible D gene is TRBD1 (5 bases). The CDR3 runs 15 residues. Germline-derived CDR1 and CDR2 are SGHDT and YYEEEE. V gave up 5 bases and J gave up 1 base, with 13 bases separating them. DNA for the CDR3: TGTGCCAGCAGTCTTCAGGGAGGGAGCAATCAGCCCCAGCATTTT. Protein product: CASSLQGGSNQPQHF.

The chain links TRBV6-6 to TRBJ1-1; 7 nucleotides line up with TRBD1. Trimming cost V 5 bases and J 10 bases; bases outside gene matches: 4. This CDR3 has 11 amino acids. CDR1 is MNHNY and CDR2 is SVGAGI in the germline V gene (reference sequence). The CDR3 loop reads CASSATGAAFF. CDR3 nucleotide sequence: TGTGCCAGCAGTGCTACAGGGGCAGCTTTCTTT.

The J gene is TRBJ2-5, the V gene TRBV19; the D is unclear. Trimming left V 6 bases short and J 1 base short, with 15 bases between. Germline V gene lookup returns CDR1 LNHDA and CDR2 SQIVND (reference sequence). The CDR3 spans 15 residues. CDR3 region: CASSLVVVGQETQYF. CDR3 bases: TGTGCCAGTAGCCTCGTGGTAGTAGGCCAAGAGACCCAGTACTTC.